Sequencing of this TCR beta chain was carried out in a study of regulatory T cells in long-lasting Graves disease. CDR3 regions were amplified by Arm-PCR using iRepertoire HTBI primers to build TCR beta libraries. TCRdb ran MiXCR on the multiplex PCR reads and lists one entry per CDR3 protein. This sample carries 350,000 to 500,000 distinct CDR3 sequences, over 15% of them seen once, and the ten largest clones take around 10%. Regarding time point: newly diagnosed GD, antithyroid drugs for less than 3 months. From PBMCs, RNA was extracted and then used to make the TCR library. Graves' disease was diagnosed by American Thyroid Association guidelines. The germline V gene has CDR1 MGHRA and CDR2 YSYEKL. This CDR3 has 19 residues. Germline trimming cut 1 base from V and 0 bases from J; bases unmatched to any gene: 9. This sample was also put to use in a study of T cells in Graves' hyperthyroidism and ophthalmopathy. That paper adds: Stable hyperthyroidism was separated from ophthalmopathy by a model based on 13 V-J features.

The TCR sequence derives from a woman aged 25-40 years with Graves disease. The chain is built from TRBV4-1 and TRBJ2-7, with 13 bases aligning to TRBD2. The material was peripheral blood mononuclear cells (PBMCs), obtained at new diagnosis, from a patient treated with antithyroid drugs. The chain's CDR3 is CASSQALGLAGKSSYEQYF. In DNA, the CDR3 is TGCGCCAGCAGCCAAGCGCTGGGACTAGCGGGAAAGAGCTCCTACGAGCAGTACTTC.